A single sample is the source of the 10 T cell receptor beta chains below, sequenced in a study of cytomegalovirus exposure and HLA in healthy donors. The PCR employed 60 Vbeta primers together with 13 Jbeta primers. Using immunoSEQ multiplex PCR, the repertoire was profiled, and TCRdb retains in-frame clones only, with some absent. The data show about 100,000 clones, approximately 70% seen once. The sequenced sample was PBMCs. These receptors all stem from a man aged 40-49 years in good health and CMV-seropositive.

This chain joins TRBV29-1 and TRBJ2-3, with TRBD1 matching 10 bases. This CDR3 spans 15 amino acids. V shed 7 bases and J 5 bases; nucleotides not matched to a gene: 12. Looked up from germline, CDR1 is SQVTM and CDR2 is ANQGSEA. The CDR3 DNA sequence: TGCAGCGCAGTCAGACAGGGGGCCGAAGGAGATACGCAGTATTTT. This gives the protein CSAVRQGAEGDTQYF.

CDR3 nucleotide sequence: TGTGCCAGCATTAGAGGGTGGGCGACTAATGAAAAACTGTTTTTT. Protein sequence: CASIRGWATNEKLFF. The V gene is TRBV6-1, the J gene TRBJ1-4; D is uncertain. Germline V gives CDR1 MNHNS, CDR2 SASEGT. The V end was cut by 7 bases, the J end by 2 bases, with 14 bases between. CDR3 length: 15 amino acids.

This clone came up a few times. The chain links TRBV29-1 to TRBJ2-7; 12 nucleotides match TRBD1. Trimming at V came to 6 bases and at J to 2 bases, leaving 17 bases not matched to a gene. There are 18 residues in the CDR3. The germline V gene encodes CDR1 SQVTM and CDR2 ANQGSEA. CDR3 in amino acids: CSVGGDRGLADVAYEQYF. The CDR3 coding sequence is TGCAGCGTCGGGGGGGACAGGGGGCTAGCGGATGTGGCCTACGAGCAGTACTTC.

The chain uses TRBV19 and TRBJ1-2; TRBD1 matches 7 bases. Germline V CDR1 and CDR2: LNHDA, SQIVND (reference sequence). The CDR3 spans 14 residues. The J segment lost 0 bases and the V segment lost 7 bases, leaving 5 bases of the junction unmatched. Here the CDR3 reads CASTIGQANYGYTF. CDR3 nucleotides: TGTGCCAGTACCATAGGACAGGCTAACTATGGCTACACCTTC.

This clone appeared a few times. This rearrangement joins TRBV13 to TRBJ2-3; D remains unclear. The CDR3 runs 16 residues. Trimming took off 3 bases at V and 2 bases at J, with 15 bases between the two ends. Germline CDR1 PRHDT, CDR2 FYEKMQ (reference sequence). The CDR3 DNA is TGTGCCAGCAGCTTCCTTCAGACACATTACACAGATACGCAGTATTTT. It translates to CASSFLQTHYTDTQYF.

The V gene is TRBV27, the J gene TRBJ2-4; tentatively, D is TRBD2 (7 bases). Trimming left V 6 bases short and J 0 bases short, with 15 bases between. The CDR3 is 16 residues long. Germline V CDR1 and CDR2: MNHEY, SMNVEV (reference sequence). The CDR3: CASSRRGGVAKNIQYF. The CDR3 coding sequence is TGTGCCAGCAGCCGAAGAGGGGGGGTAGCCAAAAACATTCAGTACTTC.

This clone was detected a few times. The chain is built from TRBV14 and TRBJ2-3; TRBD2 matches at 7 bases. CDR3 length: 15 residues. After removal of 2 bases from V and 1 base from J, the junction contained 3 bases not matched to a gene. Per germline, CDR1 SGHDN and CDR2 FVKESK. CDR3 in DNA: TGTGCCAGCAGCCAAACTAGCGACCGCACAGATACGCAGTATTTT. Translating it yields CASSQTSDRTDTQYF.

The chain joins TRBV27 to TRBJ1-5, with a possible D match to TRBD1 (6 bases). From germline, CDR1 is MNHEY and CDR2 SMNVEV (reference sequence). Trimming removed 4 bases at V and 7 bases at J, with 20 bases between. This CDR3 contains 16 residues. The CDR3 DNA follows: TGTGCCAGCAGTTCCTCCCCGACAGGTTCGCGACAGCCCCAGCATTTT. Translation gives CASSSSPTGSRQPQHF.

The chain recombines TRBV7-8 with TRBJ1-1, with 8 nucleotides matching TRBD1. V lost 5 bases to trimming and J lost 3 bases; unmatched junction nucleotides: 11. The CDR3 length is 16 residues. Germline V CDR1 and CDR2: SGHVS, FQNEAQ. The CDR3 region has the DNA TGTGCCAGCAGCCCAAGCACAGGGGGATTGGACACTGAAGCTTTCTTT. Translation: CASSPSTGGLDTEAFF.

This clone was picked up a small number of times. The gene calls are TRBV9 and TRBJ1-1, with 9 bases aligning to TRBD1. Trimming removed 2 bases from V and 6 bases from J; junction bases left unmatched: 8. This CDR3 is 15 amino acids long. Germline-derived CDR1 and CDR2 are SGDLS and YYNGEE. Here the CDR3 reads CASSVTGTGLSEAFF. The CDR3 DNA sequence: TGTGCCAGCAGCGTTACCGGGACAGGGCTTTCTGAAGCTTTCTTT.